The 30 T cell receptor beta chains reported below all come from one sample, sequenced in a study of early T cells in non-severe SARS-CoV-2 infection. TCRdb fed the 5' RACE reads into MiXCR, producing one record per CDR3 protein. The sample records 10,000 to 13,000 distinct CDR3 sequences, roughly 4.4% being singletons. The sample taken for sequencing was whole blood. These receptors were taken from an adult who was a healthcare worker with PCR-confirmed SARS-CoV-2 infection or an uninfected control (not recorded which).

This chain connects TRBV10-2 to TRBJ1-1; 7 positions match TRBD1. CDR1 is WSHSY, CDR2 SAAADI, per germline. V lost 4 bases and J lost 5; bases outside the gene matches: 4. The CDR3 spans 13 residues. CDR3 in amino acids: CASSAGGRTEAFF. The CDR3 region has the DNA TGCGCCAGCAGTGCAGGGGGACGGACTGAAGCTTTCTTT.

Many counts were recorded for this clonotype. The gene calls are TRBV18 and TRBJ1-1, with unresolved D. The CDR3 sequence is 13 residues long. The V end was cut by 1 base, the J end by 1 base, with 4 bases between. The germline CDR1 and CDR2 sequences are KGHSH and LQKENI. Written as DNA, the CDR3 is TGTGCCAGCTCACCACAGGGGAACACTGAAGCTTTCTTT. It encodes CASSPQGNTEAFF.

This clonotype was found a few times. V is TRBV5-1 and J is TRBJ1-1; D is undetermined. V was cut by 0 bases and J by 3 bases, with 0 bases left in between. CDR1 is SGHRS and CDR2 is YFSETQ in the germline V gene. This CDR3 spans 11 amino acids. As DNA, the CDR3 is TGCGCCAGCAGCTTGGACACTGAAGCTTTCTTT. Its translation is CASSLDTEAFF.

Relative to its sample, this clonotype is medium-sized. In DNA, the CDR3 is TGTGCCAGTAGTATCAAGACAGGGGGAAATTCACCCCTCCACTTT. Translating gives CASSIKTGGNSPLHF. This rearrangement joins TRBV19 to TRBJ1-6; 9 bases map to TRBD1. The V and J ends lost 3 bases and 7 bases, in that order; junction bases with no gene match: 4. Germline CDR1 reads LNHDA; CDR2 reads SQIVND (reference sequence). The CDR3 has 15 residues. The complete variable domain, with remaining parts taken from reference TRBV19 and TRBJ1-6, reads DGGITQSPKYLFRKEGQNVTLSCEQNLNHDAMYWYRQDPGQGLRLIYYSQIVNDFQKGDIAEGYSVSREKKESFPLTVTSAQKNPTAFYLCASSIKTGGNSPLHFGNGTRLTVT.

This clonotype has at least ten counts. The rearrangement uses TRBV7-8 and TRBJ1-6; D uncertain. Germline V CDR1 and CDR2: SGHVS, FQNEAQ. V lost 3 bases and J lost 3, with 6 bases in between. CDR3 length equals 14 residues. CDR3 coding DNA: TGTGCCAGCAGCTTGGATGGCTATAATTCACCCCTCCACTTT. Translating gives CASSLDGYNSPLHF.

Within the sample, this clonotype is medium-sized. The chain recombines TRBV6-2 or TRBV6-3 with TRBJ1-2; D is uncertain. Germline CDR1 is MNHEY and CDR2 is SVGEGT. The CDR3 extends over 14 amino acids. The ends were cut back, 6 bases at V and 5 bases at J, with 16 bases in the middle. CDR3 nucleotide sequence: TGTGCCAGCAGAATGTTCGGGGAGGTGTATGGCTACACCTTC. It is translated as CASRMFGEVYGYTF.

This clonotype was detected ten times or more. This chain uses TRBV18 with TRBJ2-7; 11 nucleotides align to TRBD1. The V segment lost 6 bases and the J segment 6 bases; nucleotides outside the gene matches: 4. Germline V gene data show CDR1 as KGHSH and CDR2 as LQKENI. CDR3 length equals 13 residues. The CDR3 DNA reads TGTGCCAGCTCGACCGGGACAGGGGGCGAGCAGTACTTC. Its protein is CASSTGTGGEQYF.

This clonotype was counted only a few times. V gene TRBV27 combines with J gene TRBJ2-7; D remains unclear. The CDR3 extends over 13 amino acids. V dropped 6 bases and J dropped 0 bases, with 9 bases sitting between them. Germline V gives CDR1 MNHEY, CDR2 SMNVEV (reference sequence). CDR3: CASRISSSYEQYF. The CDR3 bases are TGTGCCAGCAGGATATCTAGCTCCTACGAGCAGTACTTC.

The table lists this clonotype with many counts. The V call is TRBV25-1, the J call TRBJ2-5; D unclear. Trimming shortened V by 0 bases and J by 2 bases, and 10 bases separated the two germline ends. This CDR3 contains 15 residues. Germline CDR1 MGHDK, CDR2 SYGVNS. Here the CDR3 DNA reads TGTGCCAGCAGTGAATACGGTACAGCACAAGAGACCCAGTACTTC. Its protein is CASSEYGTAQETQYF.

V and J are TRBV4-3 and TRBJ1-4; D is possibly TRBD1 (5 bases). The germline CDR1 and CDR2 sequences are LGHNA and YSLEER. This CDR3 spans 15 amino acids. With 0 bases removed from V and 8 bases from J, the gap between germline ends came to 13 bases. The CDR3 bases are TGCGCCAGCAGCCAAGACAGGGCGATTCGGGAAAAACTGTTTTTT. It specifies CASSQDRAIREKLFF.

This clonotype was seen ten or more times. The chain employs TRBV7-8 and TRBJ2-1; 9 bases are a match to TRBD1. CDR1 SGHVS and CDR2 FQNEAQ come from the germline V gene. V gave up 5 bases and J gave up 5 bases; unmatched junction bases: 10. CDR3 length: 16 residues. The CDR3 region is CASSVAGTGMDNEQFF. The CDR3 DNA is TGTGCCAGCAGCGTCGCCGGGACAGGGATGGACAATGAGCAGTTCTTC.

This clonotype was seen at least ten times. The gene calls are TRBV19 and TRBJ1-4; a weak D match, TRBD1 (6 bases). CDR3 size: 13 residues. Germline V lookup: CDR1 LNHDA, CDR2 SQIVND (reference sequence). Trimming removed 6 bases at V and 8 bases at J, with 13 bases between. The CDR3 coding sequence is TGTGCCAGTAGCTCCCGGGACACGGAAAAACTGTTTTTT. Translation: CASSSRDTEKLFF.

This clonotype was counted many times. J is TRBJ2-2 and V is TRBV12-3 or TRBV12-4, with TRBD2 matching over 12 bases. The trim removed 7 bases at V and 4 bases at J, leaving 10 bases unmatched. CDR3 length: 17 amino acids. The DNA for the CDR3 is TGTGCCAGCATTAAACAGACTAGCGGGGGTTTCACCGGGGAGCTGTTTTTT. This translates into CASIKQTSGGFTGELFF.

This clonotype was found many times. The chain employs TRBV6-2 or TRBV6-3 and TRBJ2-7; D remains ambiguous. The CDR3 totals 14 residues. Germline lookup yields CDR1 MNHEY and CDR2 SVGEGT. V lost 6 bases, J lost 5 bases, and 17 bases lay in between. The CDR3 region is CASRRSAIGHEQYF. CDR3 in DNA: TGTGCCAGCAGAAGGAGCGCGATCGGCCACGAGCAGTACTTC.

This clonotype was counted only a few times. The V and J genes are TRBV29-1 and TRBJ1-6; D remains ambiguous. The V and J ends lost 1 base and 10 bases respectively, with 11 bases between them. In germline, CDR1 is SQVTM, CDR2 ANQGSEA. CDR3 length: 13 residues. The CDR3 DNA is TGCAGCGTTGAAGTCGAGATGGGGTCACCCCTCCACTTT. This translates into CSVEVEMGSPLHF. The full variable domain, with the rest looked up from reference TRBV29-1 and TRBJ1-6, is SAVISQKPSRDICQRGTSLTIQCQVDSQVTMMFWYRQQPGQSLTLIATANQGSEATYESGFVIDKFPISRPNLTFSTLTVSNMSPEDSSIYLCSVEVEMGSPLHFGNGTRLTVT.

The sample holds many counts of this clonotype. This chain joins TRBV14 and TRBJ2-3, with 12 positions matching TRBD2. CDR1 is SGHDN and CDR2 is FVKESK in the germline V gene. V lost 1 base to trimming and J lost 6 bases; unmatched junction nucleotides: 8. This CDR3 contains 17 residues. The CDR3 region is CASSQVSPSGGADTQYF. The CDR3 DNA is TGTGCCAGCAGCCAAGTTTCTCCTAGCGGGGGGGCGGATACGCAGTATTTT.

This clonotype was recorded many times. V and J are TRBV5-1 and TRBJ2-7; 9 nucleotides line up with TRBD2. V lost 0 bases and J lost 6; bases outside the gene matches: 7. The V gene's germline CDR1 is SGHRS and CDR2 YFSETQ. CDR3 size: 15 residues. The DNA of the CDR3 is TGCGCCAGCAGCTTGGACTCAGCGGGGGGCCTCGAGCAGTACTTC. Its translation is CASSLDSAGGLEQYF.

CDR3 DNA: TGTGCCAGCAGTTACTCGCAGGGGAGCACTGAAGCTTTCTTT. As protein: CASSYSQGSTEAFF. J is TRBJ1-1 and V is TRBV6-5; a weak D match, TRBD1 (6 bases). V was cut by 0 bases and J by 4 bases, with 9 bases left in between. Germline CDR1 reads MNHEY; CDR2 reads SVGAGI. This CDR3 is 14 amino acids long.

The chain combines TRBV12-3 or TRBV12-4 with TRBJ2-5, with D possibly being TRBD1 or TRBD2 (5 bases each). CDR3 length: 13 residues. The V gene lost 5 bases and the J gene lost 1 base, with 8 bases spanning the gap. As DNA, the CDR3 is TGTGCCAGCAGTCGGGACCGCCAAGAGACCCAGTACTTC. Amino acid sequence: CASSRDRQETQYF.

This clonotype is medium-sized (0.01 to 0.1%). This chain connects TRBV11-2 to TRBJ2-1; D uncertain. The CDR3 consists of 15 residues. Germline CDR1 and CDR2: SGHAT and FQNNGV. V lost 5 bases and J 2 bases, leaving 13 bases between the germline ends. The CDR3 here is CASSPSTITYNEQFF. The CDR3 DNA sequence: TGTGCCAGCAGCCCTTCGACCATCACCTACAATGAGCAGTTCTTC. Filled out from reference TRBV11-2 and TRBJ2-1, the complete variable domain reads EAGVAQSPRYKIIEKRQSVAFWCNPISGHATLYWYQQILGQGPKLLIQFQNNGVVDDSQLPKDRFSAERLKGVDSTLKIQPAKLEDSAVYLCASSPSTITYNEQFFGPGTRLTVL.

By share of the sample, this clonotype is medium-sized (0.01 to 0.1%). CDR3 protein: CASSEGRQETQYF. The DNA for the CDR3 is TGTGCCAGCAGTGAAGGACGGCAAGAGACCCAGTACTTC. This sequence joins TRBV6-4 and TRBJ2-5, with D unresolved. The CDR3 covers 13 residues. V lost 3 bases, J lost 2 bases, and 7 bases lay in between. Germline lookup yields CDR1 MRHNA and CDR2 SNTAGT.

In its sample, this clonotype was seen many times. CDR3 sequence reads: CASGLVRQTEAFF. The CDR3, as DNA: TGTGCTAGTGGTTTGGTACGCCAGACTGAAGCTTTCTTT. The genes are TRBV12-5 and TRBJ1-1; D is uncertain. V was cut by 0 bases and J by 5 bases, with 7 bases left in between. Looked up from germline, CDR1 is LGHNT and CDR2 is FRNRAP. The CDR3 extends over 13 amino acids.

This clonotype was observed many times. V gene TRBV6-1 combines with J gene TRBJ1-1; D perhaps matches TRBD1 (6 bases). Germline CDR1 is MNHNS and CDR2 is SASEGT. V was cut by 8 bases and J by 8 bases, with 24 bases left in between. This CDR3 spans 15 amino acids. In DNA, the CDR3 is TGTGCCAGCGAGTCGGGGGGCGCGGGGGCCTTGGAAGCTTTCTTT. This gives the protein CASESGGAGALEAFF.

This clonotype is termed medium-sized (0.01 to 0.1%). The rearrangement links TRBV3-1 to TRBJ1-5, with D perhaps matching TRBD1 (6 bases). Germline CDR1 and CDR2: LGHDT and YNNKEL (reference sequence). CDR3 length: 14 residues. Trimming took off 4 bases at V and 3 bases at J, with 10 bases between the two ends. CDR3 sequence: CASSPGQNNQPQHF. CDR3 nucleotide sequence: TGTGCCAGCAGCCCCGGACAGAACAATCAGCCCCAGCATTTT. Filled out from reference TRBV3-1 and TRBJ1-5, the complete variable domain reads DTAVSQTPKYLVTQMGNDKSIKCEQNLGHDTMYWYKQDSKKFLKIMFSYNNKELIINETVPNRFSPKSPDKAHLNLHINSLELGDSAVYFCASSPGQNNQPQHFGDGTRLSIL.

In this sample, this clonotype is medium-sized. CDR3 amino acids: CASSLGGSVGNIQYF. The CDR3 nucleotides read TGCGCCAGCAGCTTGGGCGGCTCCGTGGGAAACATTCAGTACTTC. The gene calls are TRBV5-1 and TRBJ2-4; D call uncertain. V shed 0 bases and J shed 6 bases, with 13 bases lying between them. CDR1 and CDR2 (germline): SGHRS, YFSETQ. CDR3 length equals 15 residues.

This clonotype has at least ten counts. This chain joins TRBV20-1 and TRBJ1-3, with D uncertain. The CDR3 contains 14 residues. Trimming shortened V by 4 bases and J by 2 bases, and 12 bases separated the two germline ends. In germline, CDR1 is DFQATT, CDR2 SNEGSKA (reference sequence). The DNA of the CDR3 is TGCAGTGCTACGTTGCCCGAAACTGGAAACACCATATATTTT. Amino acid sequence: CSATLPETGNTIYF.

In its sample, this clonotype is medium-sized (0.01 to 0.1%). The rearrangement joins TRBV7-2 to TRBJ2-2; 11 positions match TRBD2. Trimming removed 3 bases from V and 4 bases from J; junction bases left unmatched: 4. The CDR3 runs 16 residues. The germline V gene has CDR1 SGHTA and CDR2 FQGNSA. In DNA, the CDR3 is TGTGCCAGCAGCTTCCCGGGACTAGCGGCCACCGGGGAGCTGTTTTTT. Protein product: CASSFPGLAATGELFF.

This clonotype showed up many times. The rearrangement joins TRBV6-2 or TRBV6-3 to TRBJ2-1; perhaps D is TRBD1 or TRBD2 (5 bases each). The CDR3 contains 14 residues. Germline CDR1 is MNHEY and CDR2 is SVGEGT. V was cut by 2 bases and J by 1 base, with 6 bases left in between. Written as DNA, the CDR3 is TGTGCCAGCAGTTACGAGGGGTCCTACAATGAGCAGTTCTTC. Translation: CASSYEGSYNEQFF.

This clonotype is medium-sized in the sample. The chain links TRBV3-1 to TRBJ1-2; D not resolved. Germline CDR1 LGHDT, CDR2 YNNKEL (reference sequence). The CDR3 contains 15 residues. V lost 1 base and J 1 base, leaving 10 bases between the germline ends. The CDR3 spells CASSQAMQINYGYTF. CDR3 in DNA: TGTGCCAGCAGCCAAGCCATGCAAATTAACTATGGCTACACCTTC.

This clonotype occurred many times. J is TRBJ2-3 and V is TRBV5-1, with 7 positions matching TRBD1. Germline CDR1 and CDR2: SGHRS and YFSETQ. Trimming at V came to 7 bases and at J to 2 bases, leaving 10 bases not matched to a gene. CDR3 length: 15 amino acids. Here the CDR3 reads CASSRDSHPTDTQYF. CDR3 DNA sequence: TGCGCCAGCTCCCGGGACAGTCACCCCACAGATACGCAGTATTTT. Using reference TRBV5-1 and TRBJ2-3 for the parts outside the CDR3, the full variable domain is KAGVTQTPRYLIKTRGQQVTLSCSPISGHRSVSWYQQTPGQGLQFLFEYFSETQRNKGNFPGRFSGRQFSNSRSEMNVSTLELGDSALYLCASSRDSHPTDTQYFGPGTRLTVL.